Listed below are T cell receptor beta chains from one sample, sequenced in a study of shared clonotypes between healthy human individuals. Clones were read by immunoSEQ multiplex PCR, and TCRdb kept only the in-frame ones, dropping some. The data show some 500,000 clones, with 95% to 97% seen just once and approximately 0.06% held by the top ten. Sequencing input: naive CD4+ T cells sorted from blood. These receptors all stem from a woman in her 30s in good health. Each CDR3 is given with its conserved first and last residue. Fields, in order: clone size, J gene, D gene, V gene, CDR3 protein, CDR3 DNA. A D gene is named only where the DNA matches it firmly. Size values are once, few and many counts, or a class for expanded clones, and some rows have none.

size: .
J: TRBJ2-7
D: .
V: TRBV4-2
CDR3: CASSQDRNYEQYF
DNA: TGTGCCAGCAGCCAAGATCGGAACTACGAGCAGTACTTC

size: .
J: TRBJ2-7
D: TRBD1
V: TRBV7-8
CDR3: CASSLDRAYEQYF
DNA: TGTGCCAGCAGTTTGGACAGGGCCTACGAGCAGTACTTC

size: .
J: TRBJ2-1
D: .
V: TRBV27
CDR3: CASSLVLVRYNEQFF
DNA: TGTGCCAGCAGTCTGGTATTAGTTAGGTACAATGAGCAGTTCTTC

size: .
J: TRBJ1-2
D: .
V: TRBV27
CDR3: CASSFGGSSSYGYTF
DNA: TGTGCCAGCAGTTTCGGGGGGTCGAGTAGTTATGGCTACACCTTC

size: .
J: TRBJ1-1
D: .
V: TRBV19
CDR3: CASSISLNVMGEAFF
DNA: TGTGCCAGTAGTATCTCCCTGAATGTGATGGGTGAAGCTTTCTTT

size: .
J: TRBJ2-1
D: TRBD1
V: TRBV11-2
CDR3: CASSHRDRDSYNEQFF
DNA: TGTGCCAGCAGCCACCGGGACAGGGACTCCTACAATGAGCAGTTCTTC

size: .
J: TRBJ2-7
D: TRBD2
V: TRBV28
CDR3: CASRTSGSYEQYF
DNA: TGTGCCAGCAGAACTAGCGGGAGTTACGAGCAGTACTTC

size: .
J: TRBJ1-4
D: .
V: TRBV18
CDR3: CASSPGTVATNEKLFF
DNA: TGTGCCAGCTCACCAGGGACGGTTGCAACTAATGAAAAACTGTTTTTT

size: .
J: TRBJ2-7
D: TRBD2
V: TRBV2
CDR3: CASKTSGIGEQYF
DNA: TGTGCCAGCAAAACTAGCGGGATTGGCGAGCAGTACTTC

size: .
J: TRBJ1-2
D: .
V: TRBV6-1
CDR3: CASSEAAGLSDGYTF
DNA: TGTGCCAGCAGTGAAGCGGCCGGGTTATCGGATGGCTACACCTTC

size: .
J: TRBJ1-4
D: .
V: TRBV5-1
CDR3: CASSLHSLATNEKLFF
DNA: TGCGCCAGCAGCTTGCACTCGTTGGCAACTAATGAAAAACTGTTTTTT

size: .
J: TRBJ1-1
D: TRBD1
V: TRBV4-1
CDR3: CASSRTDRVLNTEAFF
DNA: TGCGCCAGCAGCCGGACTGACAGGGTCCTGAACACTGAAGCTTTCTTT

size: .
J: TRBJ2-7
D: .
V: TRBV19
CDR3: CASSILGAEQYF
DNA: TGTGCCAGTAGTATTCTAGGGGCCGAGCAGTACTTC

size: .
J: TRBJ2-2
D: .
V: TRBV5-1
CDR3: CASLRLPRDTGELFF
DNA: TGCGCCAGCCTACGACTCCCTCGGGACACCGGGGAGCTGTTTTTT

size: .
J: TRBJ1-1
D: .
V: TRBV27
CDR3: CASSLGGADTEAFF
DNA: TGTGCCAGCAGTTTAGGGGGGGCGGACACTGAAGCTTTCTTT

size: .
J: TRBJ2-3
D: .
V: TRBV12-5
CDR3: CASGGNTDTQYF
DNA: TGTGCTAGTGGGGGAAACACAGATACGCAGTATTTT

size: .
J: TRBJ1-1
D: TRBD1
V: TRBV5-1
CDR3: CASSLEGANTEAFF
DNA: TGCGCCAGCAGCTTAGAGGGGGCGAACACTGAAGCTTTCTTT

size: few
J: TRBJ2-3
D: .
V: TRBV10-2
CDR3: CASSSYTDTQYF
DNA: TGCGCCAGCAGTTCTTACACAGATACGCAGTATTTT

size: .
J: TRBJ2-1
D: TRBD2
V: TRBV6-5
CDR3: CASRAGTSVNEQFF
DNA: TGTGCCAGCAGAGCCGGGACTAGCGTCAATGAGCAGTTCTTC

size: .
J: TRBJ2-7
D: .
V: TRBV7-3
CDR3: CASSLFRDPTYEQYF
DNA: TGTGCCAGCAGTTTATTCCGGGACCCGACCTACGAGCAGTACTTC

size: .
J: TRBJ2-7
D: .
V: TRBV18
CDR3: CASSPRGARSEQQYF
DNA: TGTGCCAGCTCACCACGGGGGGCACGGTCTGAGCAGCAGTACTTC

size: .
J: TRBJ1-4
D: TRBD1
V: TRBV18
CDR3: CASSPGTAGGEKLFF
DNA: TGTGCCAGCTCACCCGGGACAGCTGGAGGAGAAAAACTGTTTTTT

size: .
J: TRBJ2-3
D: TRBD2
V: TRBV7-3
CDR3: CASSPRLAGVADTQYF
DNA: TGTGCCAGCAGCCCCAGACTAGCGGGGGTCGCAGATACGCAGTATTTT

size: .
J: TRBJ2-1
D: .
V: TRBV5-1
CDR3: CASSLLSGHTYNEQFF
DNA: TGCGCCAGCAGCTTGCTTTCGGGGCATACCTACAATGAGCAGTTCTTC

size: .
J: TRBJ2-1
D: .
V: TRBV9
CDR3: CASSLLETGEQFF
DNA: TGTGCCAGCAGCCTATTGGAGACAGGCGAGCAGTTCTTC

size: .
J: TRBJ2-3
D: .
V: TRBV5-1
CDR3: CASRPGGGTRTDTQYF
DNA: TGCGCCAGCAGACCCGGGGGCGGGACTCGCACAGATACGCAGTATTTT

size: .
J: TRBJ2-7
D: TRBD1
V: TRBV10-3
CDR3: CAISERRRQGAYEQYF
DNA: TGTGCCATTAGTGAGCGACGCCGGCAGGGGGCTTACGAGCAGTACTTC

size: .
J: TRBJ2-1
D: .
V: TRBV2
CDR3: CASSEGVGTNNEQFF
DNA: TGTGCCAGCAGTGAAGGGGTAGGGACCAACAATGAGCAGTTCTTC

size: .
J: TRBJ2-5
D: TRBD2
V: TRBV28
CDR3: CASSLSQAGALQETQYF
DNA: TGTGCCAGCAGTTTATCCCAAGCGGGAGCCCTACAAGAGACCCAGTACTTC